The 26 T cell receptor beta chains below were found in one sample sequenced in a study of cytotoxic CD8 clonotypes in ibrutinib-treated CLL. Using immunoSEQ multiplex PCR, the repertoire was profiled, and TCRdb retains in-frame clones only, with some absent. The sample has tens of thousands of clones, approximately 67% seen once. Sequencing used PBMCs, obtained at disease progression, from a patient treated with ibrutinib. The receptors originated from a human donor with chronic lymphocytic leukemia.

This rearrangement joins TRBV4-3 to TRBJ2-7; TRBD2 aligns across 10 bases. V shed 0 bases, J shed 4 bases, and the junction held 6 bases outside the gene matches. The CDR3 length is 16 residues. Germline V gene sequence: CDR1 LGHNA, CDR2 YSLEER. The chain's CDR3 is CASSQESPSGRYEQYF. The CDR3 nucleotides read TGCGCCAGCAGCCAAGAATCGCCTAGCGGGAGATACGAGCAGTACTTC.

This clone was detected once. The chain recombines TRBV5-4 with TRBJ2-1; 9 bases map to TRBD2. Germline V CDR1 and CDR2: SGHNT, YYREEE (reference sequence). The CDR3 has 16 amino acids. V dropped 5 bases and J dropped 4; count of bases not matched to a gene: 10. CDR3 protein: CASSLQTSGLYNEQFF. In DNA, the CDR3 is TGTGCCAGCAGTCTCCAGACTAGCGGTCTGTACAATGAGCAGTTCTTC. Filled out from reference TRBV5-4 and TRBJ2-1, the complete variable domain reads ETGVTQSPTHLIKTRGQQVTLRCSSQSGHNTVSWYQQALGQGPQFIFQYYREEENGRGNFPPRFSGLQFPNYSSELNVNALELDDSALYLCASSLQTSGLYNEQFFGPGTRLTVL.

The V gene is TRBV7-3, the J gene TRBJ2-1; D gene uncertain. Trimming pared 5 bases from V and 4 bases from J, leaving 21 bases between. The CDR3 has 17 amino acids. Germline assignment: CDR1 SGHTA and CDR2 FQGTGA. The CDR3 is CASSPQFPGSAYNEQFF. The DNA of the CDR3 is TGTGCCAGCAGCCCCCAATTTCCTGGGTCGGCTTACAATGAGCAGTTCTTC.

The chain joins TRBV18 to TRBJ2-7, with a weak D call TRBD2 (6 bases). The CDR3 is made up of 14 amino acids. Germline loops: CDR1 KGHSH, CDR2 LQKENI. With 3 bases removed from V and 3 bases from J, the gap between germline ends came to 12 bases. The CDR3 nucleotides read TGTGCCAGCTCACCGGGACTCTCCTTCTACGAGCAGTACTTC. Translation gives CASSPGLSFYEQYF. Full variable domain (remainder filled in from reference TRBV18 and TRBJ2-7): NAGVMQNPRHLVRRRGQEARLRCSPMKGHSHVYWYRQLPEEGLKFMVYLQKENIIDESGMPKERFSAEFPKEGPSILRIQQVVRGDSAAYFCASSPGLSFYEQYFGPGTRLTVT.

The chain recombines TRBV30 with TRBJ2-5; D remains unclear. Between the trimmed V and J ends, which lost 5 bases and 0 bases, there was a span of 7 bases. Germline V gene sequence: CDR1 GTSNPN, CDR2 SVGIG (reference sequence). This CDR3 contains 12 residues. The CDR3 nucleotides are TGTGCCTGGTACCAGAACCAAGAGACCCAGTACTTC. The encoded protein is CAWYQNQETQYF. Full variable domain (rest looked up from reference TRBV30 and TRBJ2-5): SQTIHQWPATLVQPVGSPLSLECTVEGTSNPNLYWYRQAAGRGLQLLFYSVGIGQISSEVPQNLSASRPQDRQFILSSKKLLLSDSGFYLCAWYQNQETQYFGPGTRLLVL.

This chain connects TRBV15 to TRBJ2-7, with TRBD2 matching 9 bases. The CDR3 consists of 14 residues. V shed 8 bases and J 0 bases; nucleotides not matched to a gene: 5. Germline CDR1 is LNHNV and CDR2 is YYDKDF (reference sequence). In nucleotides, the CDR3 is TGTGCCACCTCTCTAGCGGGGAACTCCTACGAGCAGTACTTC. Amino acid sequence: CATSLAGNSYEQYF. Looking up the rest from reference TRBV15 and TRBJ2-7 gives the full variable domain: DAMVIQNPRYQVTQFGKPVTLSCSQTLNHNVMYWYQQKSSQAPKLLFHYYDKDFNNEADTPDNFQSRRPNTSFCFLDIRSPGLGDTAMYLCATSLAGNSYEQYFGPGTRLTVT.

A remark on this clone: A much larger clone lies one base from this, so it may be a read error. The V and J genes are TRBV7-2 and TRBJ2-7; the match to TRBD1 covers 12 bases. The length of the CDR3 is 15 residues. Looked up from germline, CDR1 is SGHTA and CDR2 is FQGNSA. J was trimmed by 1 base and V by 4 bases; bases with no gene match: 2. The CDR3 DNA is TGTGCCAGCAGCTGGGACAGGGGGCAATCCTACGAGCAGTACTTC. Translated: CASSWDRGQSYEQYF.

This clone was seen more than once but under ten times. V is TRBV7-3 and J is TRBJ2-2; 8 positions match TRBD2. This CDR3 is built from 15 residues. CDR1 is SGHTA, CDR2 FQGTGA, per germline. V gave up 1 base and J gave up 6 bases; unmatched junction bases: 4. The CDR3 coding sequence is TGTGCCAGCAGCTTAATCCTAGCGGGCGCCGGGGAGCTGTTTTTT. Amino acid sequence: CASSLILAGAGELFF.

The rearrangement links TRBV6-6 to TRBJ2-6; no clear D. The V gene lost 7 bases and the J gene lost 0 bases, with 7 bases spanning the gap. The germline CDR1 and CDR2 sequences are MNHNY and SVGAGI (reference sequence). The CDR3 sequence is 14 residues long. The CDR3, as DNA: TGTGCCAGCACGGATAACTCTGGGGCCAACGTCCTGACTTTC. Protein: CASTDNSGANVLTF.

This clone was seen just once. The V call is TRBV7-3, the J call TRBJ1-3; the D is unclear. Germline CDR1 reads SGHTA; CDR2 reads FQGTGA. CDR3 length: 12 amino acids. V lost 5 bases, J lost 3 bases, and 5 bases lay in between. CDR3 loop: CASSPDGNTIYF. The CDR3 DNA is TGTGCCAGCAGCCCAGATGGAAACACCATATATTTT.

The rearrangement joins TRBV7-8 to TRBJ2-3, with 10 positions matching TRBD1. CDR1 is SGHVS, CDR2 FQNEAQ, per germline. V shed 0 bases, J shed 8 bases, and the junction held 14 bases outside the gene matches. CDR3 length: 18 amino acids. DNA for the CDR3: TGTGCCAGCAGCTTAGCGTACCTTGGGACAGGGGTTATCGTTACGCAGTATTTT. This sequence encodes CASSLAYLGTGVIVTQYF.

CDR3 DNA: TGTGCCAGCAGTGCGGACAGGAGGCGCACAGATACGCAGTATTTT. This gives the protein CASSADRRRTDTQYF. The gene calls are TRBV6-6 and TRBJ2-3, with 7 nucleotides matching TRBD1. V lost 5 bases to trimming and J lost 1 base; unmatched junction nucleotides: 6. Germline V gene sequence: CDR1 MNHNY, CDR2 SVGAGI (reference sequence). The CDR3 extends over 15 amino acids.

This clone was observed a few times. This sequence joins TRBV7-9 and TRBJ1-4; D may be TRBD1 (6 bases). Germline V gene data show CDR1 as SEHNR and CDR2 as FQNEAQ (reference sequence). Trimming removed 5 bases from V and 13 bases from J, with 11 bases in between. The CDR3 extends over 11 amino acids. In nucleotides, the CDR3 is TGTGCCAGCAGCGCCTTGACAGGACTGTTTTTT. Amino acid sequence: CASSALTGLFF.

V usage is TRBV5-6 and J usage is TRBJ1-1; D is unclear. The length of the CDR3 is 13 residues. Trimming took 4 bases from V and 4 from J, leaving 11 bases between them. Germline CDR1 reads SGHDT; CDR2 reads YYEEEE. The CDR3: CASSLDLGTEAFF. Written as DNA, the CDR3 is TGTGCCAGCAGCCTCGACTTGGGCACTGAAGCTTTCTTT.

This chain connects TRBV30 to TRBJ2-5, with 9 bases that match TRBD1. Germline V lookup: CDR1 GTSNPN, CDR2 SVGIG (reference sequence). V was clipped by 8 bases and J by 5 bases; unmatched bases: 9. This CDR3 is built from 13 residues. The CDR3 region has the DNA TGTGCCGCTTACAGGGGGCGAGAGGAGACCCAGTACTTC. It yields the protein CAAYRGREETQYF.

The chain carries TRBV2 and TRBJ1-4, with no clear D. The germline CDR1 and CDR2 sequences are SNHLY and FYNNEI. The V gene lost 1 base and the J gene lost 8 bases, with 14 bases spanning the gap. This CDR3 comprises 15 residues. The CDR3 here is CASSEGGLGSEKLFF. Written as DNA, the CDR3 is TGTGCCAGCAGTGAAGGTGGTTTGGGATCAGAAAAACTGTTTTTT.

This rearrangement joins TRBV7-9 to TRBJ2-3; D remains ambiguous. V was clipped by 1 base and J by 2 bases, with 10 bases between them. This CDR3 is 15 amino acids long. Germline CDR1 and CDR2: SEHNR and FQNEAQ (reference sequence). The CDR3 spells CASSLDLAATDTQYF. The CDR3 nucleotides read TGTGCCAGCAGCTTAGACCTTGCGGCCACAGATACGCAGTATTTT.

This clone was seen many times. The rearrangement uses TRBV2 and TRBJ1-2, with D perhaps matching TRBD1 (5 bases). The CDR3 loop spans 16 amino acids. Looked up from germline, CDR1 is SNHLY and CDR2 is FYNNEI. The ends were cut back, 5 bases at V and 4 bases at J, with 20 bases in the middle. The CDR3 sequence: CASSFPVGGDPYGYTF. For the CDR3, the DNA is TGTGCCAGCAGTTTCCCGGTGGGGGGGGACCCCTATGGCTACACCTTC.

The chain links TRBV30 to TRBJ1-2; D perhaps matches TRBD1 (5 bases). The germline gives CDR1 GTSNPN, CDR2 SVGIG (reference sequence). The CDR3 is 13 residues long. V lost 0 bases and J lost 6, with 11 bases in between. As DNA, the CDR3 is TGTGCCTGGAGTGTACTTTCAGGGAATGGCTACACCTTC. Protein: CAWSVLSGNGYTF.

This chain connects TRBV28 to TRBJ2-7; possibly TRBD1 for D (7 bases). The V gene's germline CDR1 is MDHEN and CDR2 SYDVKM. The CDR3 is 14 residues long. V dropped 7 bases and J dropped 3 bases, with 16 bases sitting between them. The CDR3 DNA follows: TGTGCCAGCACCACCTCAGGGGGGATCTACGAGCAGTACTTC. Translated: CASTTSGGIYEQYF.

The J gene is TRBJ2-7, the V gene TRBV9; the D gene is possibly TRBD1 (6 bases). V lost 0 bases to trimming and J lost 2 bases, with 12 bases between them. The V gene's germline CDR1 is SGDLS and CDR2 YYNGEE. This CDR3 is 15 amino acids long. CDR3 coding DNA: TGTGCCAGCAGCGTAGATTGGACAGTTGCCTACGAGCAGTACTTC. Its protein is CASSVDWTVAYEQYF.

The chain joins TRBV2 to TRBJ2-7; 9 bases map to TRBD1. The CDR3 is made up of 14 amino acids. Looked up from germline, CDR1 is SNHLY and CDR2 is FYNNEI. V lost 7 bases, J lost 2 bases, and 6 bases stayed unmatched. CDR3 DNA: TGTGCCAGCACCCCGGGACAGGGCACCTACGAGCAGTACTTC. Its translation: CASTPGQGTYEQYF.

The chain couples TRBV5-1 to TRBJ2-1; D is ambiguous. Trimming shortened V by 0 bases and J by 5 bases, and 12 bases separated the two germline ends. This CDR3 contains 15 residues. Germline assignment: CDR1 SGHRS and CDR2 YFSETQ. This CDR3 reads CASSLVLGQNNEQFF. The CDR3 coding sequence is TGCGCCAGCAGCTTGGTCTTGGGTCAGAACAATGAGCAGTTCTTC.

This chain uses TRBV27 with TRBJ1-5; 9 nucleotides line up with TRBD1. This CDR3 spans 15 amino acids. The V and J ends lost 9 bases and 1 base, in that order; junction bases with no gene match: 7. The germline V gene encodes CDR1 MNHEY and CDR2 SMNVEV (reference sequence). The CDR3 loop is CASRGTGWSNQPQHF. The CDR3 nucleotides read TGTGCCAGTAGGGGGACAGGGTGGAGCAATCAGCCCCAGCATTTT.

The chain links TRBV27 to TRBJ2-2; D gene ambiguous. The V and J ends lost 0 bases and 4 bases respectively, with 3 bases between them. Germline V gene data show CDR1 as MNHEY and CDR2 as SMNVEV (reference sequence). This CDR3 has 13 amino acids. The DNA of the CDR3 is TGTGCCAGCAGTTTATCCGGCACCGGGGAGCTGTTTTTT. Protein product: CASSLSGTGELFF.

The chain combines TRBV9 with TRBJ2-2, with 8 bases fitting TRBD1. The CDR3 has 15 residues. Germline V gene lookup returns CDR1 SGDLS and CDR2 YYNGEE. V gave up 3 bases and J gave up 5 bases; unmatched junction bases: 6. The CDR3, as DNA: TGTGCCAGCAGCGCCACAGGGGGATATACCGGGGAGCTGTTTTTT. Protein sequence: CASSATGGYTGELFF. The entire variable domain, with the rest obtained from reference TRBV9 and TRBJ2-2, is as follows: DSGVTQTPKHLITATGQRVTLRCSPRSGDLSVYWYQQSLDQGLQFLIQYYNGEERAKGNILERFSAQQFPDLHSELNLSSLELGDSALYFCASSATGGYTGELFFGEGSRLTVL.